The rows below give T cell receptor beta chains drawn from one sample of a study of shared clonotypes between healthy human individuals. Sequencing used immunoSEQ multiplex PCR; TCRdb keeps in-frame clones, though not all of them. The table shows approximately 740,000 clones, with over 65% occurring only once. The sample consisted of memory CD4+ T cells sorted from blood. These receptors came from a woman aged 30 to 39 in good health. CDR3s include the opening cysteine and the closing phenylalanine or tryptophan. A D gene is named only where the DNA matches it firmly. Where a row states a size, it is once, few, many or the class of an expanded clone; other rows omit it.

J gene,V gene,CDR3 length,D gene,clone size,CDR3 DNA,CDR3 protein
TRBJ1-2,TRBV27,14,NA,NA,TGTGCCAGCAGGAAAATGACAGTTAACTATGGCTACACCTTC,CASRKMTVNYGYTF
TRBJ2-7,TRBV6-1,15,NA,NA,TGTGCCAGCACGAGGACCGGGACCTCCACCTACGAGCAGTACTTC,CASTRTGTSTYEQYF
TRBJ2-7,TRBV6-5,14,NA,few,TGTGCCAGCAGTTACCGCCTAGCTGCCTACGAGCAGTACTTC,CASSYRLAAYEQYF
TRBJ1-2,TRBV6-5,13,NA,NA,TGTGCCAGCAGTTATCGGCAGAACTATGGCTACACCTTC,CASSYRQNYGYTF
TRBJ2-3,TRBV27,15,NA,NA,TGTGCCAGCAGGCTGGGGGGGCACGTCACAGATACGCAGTATTTT,CASRLGGHVTDTQYF
TRBJ2-6,TRBV27,17,NA,NA,TGTGCCAGCAGTTCCCAGGGGGGCGCGGCTGGGGCCAACGTCCTGACTTTC,CASSSQGGAAGANVLTF
TRBJ2-1,TRBV6-5,13,TRBD2,NA,TGTGCCAGCGGTGGGAGGGCCGCGAATGAGCAGTTCTTC,CASGGRAANEQFF
TRBJ1-1,TRBV30,13,NA,many,TGTGCCTGGAGCGTTAGAATCGGCACTGAAGCTTTCTTT,CAWSVRIGTEAFF
TRBJ1-1,TRBV6-5,13,NA,few,TGTGCCAGCTCCAAGGAGGGGGGGGCTGAAGCTTTCTTT,CASSKEGGAEAFF
TRBJ1-2,TRBV5-1,14,NA,many,TGCGCCAGCAGCTTGACGGGCCCTAACTATGGCTACACCTTC,CASSLTGPNYGYTF
TRBJ1-1,TRBV2,13,NA,few,TGTGCCAGCAGTAAAGGGGGGAACACTGAAGCTTTCTTT,CASSKGGNTEAFF
TRBJ2-7,TRBV7-9,15,NA,few,TGTGCCAGCAGCTTAGCGCTTCCAGGGTCCTACGAGCAGTACTTC,CASSLALPGSYEQYF
TRBJ1-1,TRBV19,15,NA,once,TGTGCCAGTAGTATAGGCCGGGGAGTGAACACTGAAGCTTTCTTT,CASSIGRGVNTEAFF
TRBJ2-5,TRBV10-1,16,TRBD2,many,TGCGCCAGCAGTGAGTCGGGGACTAGTGGAGGCGAGACCCAGTACTTC,CASSESGTSGGETQYF
TRBJ2-1,TRBV25-1,14,NA,NA,TGTGCCAGCAGTGAATTCGGGATTTGGGGTGAGCAGTTCTTC,CASSEFGIWGEQFF
TRBJ2-7,TRBV7-7,18,NA,once,TGTGCCAGCAGTTCACCTCGGGACAACGTAGCGTTGTCCTACGAGCAGTACTTC,CASSSPRDNVALSYEQYF
TRBJ2-1,TRBV27,14,TRBD2,NA,TGTGCCAGCAGTTCGGGACTAGTTACGAATGAGCAGTTCTTC,CASSSGLVTNEQFF
TRBJ2-7,TRBV2,12,NA,NA,TGTGCCAGCAGTGGTAGGGGGACAGAGCAGTACTTC,CASSGRGTEQYF
TRBJ1-4,TRBV7-2,15,NA,NA,TGTGCCAGCAGCTTAGTGGGGGGCACTAATGAAAAACTGTTTTTT,CASSLVGGTNEKLFF
TRBJ2-1,TRBV7-2,13,NA,NA,TGTGCCAGCACCACTTATTTGGTGGATGAGCAGTTCTTC,CASTTYLVDEQFF
TRBJ2-1,TRBV27,17,NA,NA,TGTGCCAGCAGTTTAATAGTGTCTCGGCGGAGATACAATGAGCAGTTCTTC,CASSLIVSRRRYNEQFF
TRBJ2-1,TRBV19,16,TRBD1,many,TGTGCCAGTGTCAGGGGACAGGGACAGGGGGGCAATGAGCAGTTCTTC,CASVRGQGQGGNEQFF
TRBJ2-7,TRBV9,17,TRBD2,NA,TGTGCCAGCAGCGTTTATAGCGGGAATAGCTCGAGCTACGAGCAGTACTTC,CASSVYSGNSSSYEQYF
TRBJ2-1,TRBV28,14,NA,NA,TGTGCCAGCAGTTTAGGCAGCTCCTACAATGAGCAGTTCTTC,CASSLGSSYNEQFF
TRBJ2-1,TRBV9,16,NA,NA,TGTGCCAGCAGCGCAAAAACCGGGACCCTTAAGGTTGAGCAGTTCTTC,CASSAKTGTLKVEQFF
TRBJ2-2,TRBV6-1,14,NA,NA,TGTGCCAGCAGGATTCTAGATAACACCGGGGAGCTGTTTTTT,CASRILDNTGELFF
TRBJ2-7,TRBV27,16,NA,NA,TGTGCCAGCAGTTCATTTCTCGGGAGTAGGTCCTACGAGCAGTACTTC,CASSSFLGSRSYEQYF
TRBJ1-4,TRBV28,14,NA,NA,TGTGCCAGCAGCCGGGGGGGCGGGAATGAAAAACTGTTTTTT,CASSRGGGNEKLFF
TRBJ1-2,TRBV5-1,14,NA,NA,TGCGCCAGCAGCCCTGACAGTTTTAACTATGGCTACACCTTC,CASSPDSFNYGYTF
TRBJ2-4,TRBV5-4,17,TRBD2,NA,TGTGCCAGCAGCTTGGGGGGTCGGGAGGGCATGAAAAACATTCAGTACTTC,CASSLGGREGMKNIQYF
TRBJ2-7,TRBV2,15,TRBD2,NA,TGTGCCAGCAGTTCAGAAGCGGGAGGTTTCTACGAGCAGTACTTC,CASSSEAGGFYEQYF
TRBJ1-5,TRBV6-6,16,NA,NA,TGTGCCAGCAGTTACTTCAGGGGTCCGGAGAATCAGCCCCAGCATTTT,CASSYFRGPENQPQHF
TRBJ1-1,TRBV7-2,15,NA,NA,TGTGCCAGCAGCCTCGGGGGGGCCCTGGGGACTGAAGCTTTCTTT,CASSLGGALGTEAFF
TRBJ2-3,TRBV23-1,17,NA,NA,TGCGCCAGCAGTCCCCCCCGAGAGCGAAACTTCACAGATACGCAGTATTTT,CASSPPRERNFTDTQYF
TRBJ1-1,TRBV29-1,14,NA,few,TGCAGCGCCGGGTTGTATGGTGGGGACACTGAAGCTTTCTTT,CSAGLYGGDTEAFF
TRBJ1-2,TRBV6-6,14,NA,few,TGTGCCAGCAGGTCCGGGACAAGGTTCTATGGCTACACCTTC,CASRSGTRFYGYTF
TRBJ1-1,TRBV11-2,14,NA,NA,TGTGCCAGCAGCTTAGACAGCTACGGTACTGAAGCTTTCTTT,CASSLDSYGTEAFF
TRBJ2-3,TRBV27,17,TRBD1,NA,TGTGCCAGCAGTTCCAAAGCCGGGACAGGGGTTTTAGATACGCAGTATTTT,CASSSKAGTGVLDTQYF
TRBJ1-3,TRBV27,14,NA,NA,TGTGCCAGCAGTTCGGGAGGGCGGAGAAACACCATATATTTT,CASSSGGRRNTIYF
TRBJ2-3,TRBV19,14,NA,once,TGTGCCAGTAGTATAAGATCTAGCACAGATACGCAGTATTTT,CASSIRSSTDTQYF
TRBJ2-5,TRBV15,13,TRBD1,NA,TGTGCCACCAGCAACGGACAGGGGGAGACCCAGTACTTC,CATSNGQGETQYF
TRBJ2-5,TRBV2,15,NA,NA,TGTGCCAGCAGTGAAGCGCCTGGTGGGCGCGGGACCCAGTACTTC,CASSEAPGGRGTQYF
TRBJ1-1,TRBV6-6,15,NA,NA,TGTGCCAGCAGTTACTATGGGGTGGGGACGGCCGAAGCTTTCTTT,CASSYYGVGTAEAFF
TRBJ2-3,TRBV5-6,16,TRBD2,NA,TGTGCCAGCAGCTTGGTCGCTAGCGGGGGGGCTGCGACGCAGTATTTT,CASSLVASGGAATQYF
TRBJ1-2,TRBV19,12,NA,NA,TGTGCCAGTAGCCGGACCTACTATGGCTACACCTTC,CASSRTYYGYTF
TRBJ1-3,TRBV18,15,NA,NA,TGTGCCAGCTCACCACCGTCAGGGGTGGGAAACACCATATATTTT,CASSPPSGVGNTIYF
TRBJ1-3,TRBV6-1,16,TRBD1,NA,TGTGCCAGCAGTGCCGGACAGGTCGTCTCTGGAAACACCATATATTTT,CASSAGQVVSGNTIYF
TRBJ2-3,TRBV5-4,16,TRBD2,NA,TGTGCCAGCAGCTCCGGACTAGCGGGAGGAGTTGATACGCAGTATTTT,CASSSGLAGGVDTQYF
TRBJ2-7,TRBV11-2,16,NA,NA,TGTGCCAGCAGCTTAGCTATGGTCAGGGTGTCGCTCGAGCAGTACTTC,CASSLAMVRVSLEQYF
TRBJ1-3,TRBV27,16,TRBD1,NA,TGTGCCAGCAGTTTGTCCGGGACAGGCCCTGGAAACACCATATATTTT,CASSLSGTGPGNTIYF
TRBJ2-4,TRBV5-5,13,NA,NA,TGTGCCAGCAGCTTTCAGGGTGAAAACATTCAGTACTTC,CASSFQGENIQYF
TRBJ2-1,TRBV19,15,NA,many,TGTGCCAGTAGTACCACAGGTGGGAGCCCGTCGGAGCAGTTCTTC,CASSTTGGSPSEQFF
TRBJ2-2,TRBV2,14,TRBD1,NA,TGTGCCAGCAGGGACAGGGTAGGCACCGGGGAGCTGTTTTTT,CASRDRVGTGELFF
TRBJ2-1,TRBV19,14,TRBD2,NA,TGTGCCAGTGCTAGGACTAGCAGCAACAATGAGCAGTTCTTC,CASARTSSNNEQFF
TRBJ1-2,TRBV28,11,NA,NA,TGTGCCAGCAGCCGTAACTATGGCTACACCTTC,CASSRNYGYTF
TRBJ2-7,TRBV6-1,13,NA,once,TGTGCCAGCAGAGATTCCAGCTCCTACGAGCAGTACTTC,CASRDSSSYEQYF
TRBJ1-4,TRBV6-5,15,NA,many,TGTGCCAGCAGCCCGGGGGATGCAACTAATGAAAAACTGTTTTTT,CASSPGDATNEKLFF